Sequencing of this T cell receptor (beta chain) was carried out in a study of shared clonotypes between healthy human individuals. V lost 9 bases and J lost 5; bases outside the gene matches: 8. The CDR3 spans 15 residues. Per the germline V gene, CDR1 is SNHLY and CDR2 is FYNNEI. Only in-frame clones appear in the TCRdb table, and some are missing; sequencing was by immunoSEQ multiplex PCR. In the table there are roughly 200,000 clones, 65% to 70% of which are singletons. This receptor was obtained from a man aged 30 to 39 in good health. Sequencing used memory CD4+ T cells sorted from blood. Sample subset: CD45RA-negative fraction. V gene TRBV2 combines with J gene TRBJ2-5, with 14 nucleotides matching TRBD2. Here the CDR3 DNA reads TGTGCCAGATCCGAGGGACTAGCGGGAGCGGAGACCCAGTACTTC. It codes for CARSEGLAGAETQYF.